This T cell receptor beta chain was captured in a study of T cell repertoires in cytomegalovirus infection. TCRdb redid the calling of the reads with MiXCR, one entry per CDR3 protein. Of some 800,000 distinct CDR3 sequences in the sample, 30% to 35% were seen once. This clonotype was recorded a few times. Its target is not known. Per the germline V gene, CDR1 is MNHEY and CDR2 is SVGAGI. The trim removed 2 bases at V and 3 bases at J, leaving 6 bases unmatched. The CDR3 contains 15 residues. The sequence was obtained from a human donor in good health (CMV status not recorded). Some clones in this sample may be carry-over from other donors' samples. Source: cultured CD8+ T cells from PBMCs, taken from culture after CMV antigen stimulation. The chain combines TRBV6-5 with TRBJ1-2; 7 positions agree with TRBD1. CDR3 amino acids: CASSYGSGGYYGYTF. CDR3 DNA sequence: TGTGCCAGCAGTTACGGATCAGGGGGGTACTATGGCTACACCTTC.